Here is one T cell receptor (beta chain) with its context. As yet, its antigen is unknown. Relapse was seen in all patients after autologous stem cell transplantation, and brentuximab vedotin exposure was variable. Complete response, partial response or progressive disease was recorded as best response. This table comes from immunoSEQ multiplex PCR, and its TCRdb copy is limited to in-frame clones, with some not included. The sample lists 15,000 or so clones, roughly 80% occurring once. The data stem from a study of PD-1 blockade in classical Hodgkin lymphoma. Study-level points and caveats: Reasons behind the repertoire differences stay unclear, perhaps disease activity or earlier therapy.

The receptor was isolated from a human donor with classical Hodgkin lymphoma. This material consisted of peripheral blood mononuclear cells (PBMCs), taken at baseline.

CDR3 loop: CASSPQRQGWTDTQYF. Here the CDR3 DNA reads TGTGCCAGCAGCCCTCAGAGACAGGGGTGGACAGATACGCAGTATTTT. The V and J genes are TRBV11-2 and TRBJ2-3; TRBD1 aligns across 8 bases. V trimming: 5 bases; J trimming: 3 bases; junction bases outside the gene matches: 10. The CDR3 runs 16 residues. Germline lookup yields CDR1 SGHAT and CDR2 FQNNGV.